This is a list of T cell receptor beta chains from one sample in a study of CD8 T cells in ankylosing spondylitis. TCRdb analysed the 5' RACE reads with MiXCR anew, one entry per CDR3 protein. The sample contains around 90,000 distinct CDR3 sequences, 25% to 35% of which appear only once. Specimen: blood, either unsorted or a sorted T cell fraction (not recorded which). Receptors originate from a male donor with ankylosing spondylitis or in good health (not recorded which). Each CDR3 is given with its conserved first and last residue. The order of the fields is J gene, V gene, CDR3 length, CDR3 protein.

TRBJ2-1 TRBV5-1 17 CASSQGSGGSSYNEQFF
TRBJ2-3 TRBV27 11 CASSLGATQYF
TRBJ1-1 TRBV12-3/TRBV12-4 17 CASSFSTGQGQNTEAFF
TRBJ1-5 TRBV11-2 15 CASSSGGGTNQPQHF
TRBJ1-6 TRBV27 16 CASSLVAATTNSPLHF
TRBJ2-1 TRBV5-1 12 CASSFGGEEQFF
TRBJ2-3 TRBV5-1 14 CASSLGPLGDTQYF
TRBJ2-1 TRBV3-1 15 CASSRLGELVNEQFF
TRBJ2-2 TRBV3-1 15 CASSQVEANTGELFF
TRBJ2-7 TRBV6-1 11 CASSDLYEQYF
TRBJ1-5 TRBV29-1 13 CSARTGENQPQHF
TRBJ2-1 TRBV7-3 15 CASSLAGGIYNEQFF
TRBJ2-5 TRBV2 13 CASSVEYQETQYF
TRBJ2-1 TRBV5-1 15 CASSLEPGGYNEQFF
TRBJ1-5 TRBV6-1 14 CASKETGIRQPQHF
TRBJ1-1 TRBV18 12 CASSQGDAEAFF
TRBJ1-2 TRBV7-2 14 CASSLTPGSYGYTF
TRBJ2-2 TRBV7-9 16 CASSPKPGQGTGELFF
TRBJ1-5 TRBV5-1 14 CASSSGTGNQPQHF
TRBJ2-7 TRBV15 14 CATSSRDRSYEQYF
TRBJ2-3 TRBV5-1 16 CASSLGPSGFTDTQYF
TRBJ2-2 TRBV5-6 14 CASSPIGEGGELFF
TRBJ2-5 TRBV20-1 14 CSAGKPGKQETQYF
TRBJ2-7 TRBV5-1 14 CASSFQGASYEQYF
TRBJ1-5 TRBV12-3/TRBV12-4 13 CASSLTRGQPQHF
TRBJ2-3 TRBV7-2 16 CASSLFGRGSTDTQYF